This entry lists 14 T cell receptor beta chains sequenced from one sample in a study of long-term antiretroviral therapy in people with HIV. Samples were assayed with immunoSEQ v3.0 at survey level. The assay was immunoSEQ multiplex PCR, and TCRdb's table has in-frame clones only and misses some. The table shows about 26,000 clones, with 70% to 90% occurring only once. The sample in question was unsorted PBMCs, obtained 4.7 to 5 years after starting antiretroviral therapy. Receptors originate from a man aged 35 to 55 with HIV.

The genes are TRBV9 and TRBJ2-7; 8 nucleotides line up with TRBD1. There are 12 residues in the CDR3. Germline CDR1 reads SGDLS; CDR2 reads YYNGEE. With V trimmed by 3 bases and J by 6 bases, 2 bases remained unmatched. CDR3 in amino acids: CASSAGGVEQYF. CDR3 coding DNA: TGTGCCAGCAGCGCAGGGGGCGTCGAGCAGTACTTC.

The V and J genes are TRBV2 and TRBJ1-5, with D perhaps TRBD1 (6 bases). V lost 6 bases and J 5 bases, leaving 17 bases between the germline ends. The germline gives CDR1 SNHLY, CDR2 FYNNEI. CDR3 length equals 15 residues. CDR3 sequence (DNA): TGTGCCAGCAGGGGGACACAGGGAGGAGATCAGCCCCAGCATTTT. Translating gives CASRGTQGGDQPQHF.

The chain has TRBV19 and TRBJ2-3; D is ambiguous. V was cut by 5 bases and J by 6 bases, with 9 bases left in between. There are 12 residues in the CDR3. Germline V lookup: CDR1 LNHDA, CDR2 SQIVND (reference sequence). The CDR3 nucleotides are TGTGCCAGTAGTCTTCAGAGGGATACGCAGTATTTT. This codes for CASSLQRDTQYF.

The chain has TRBV11-2 and TRBJ1-5; D not resolved. The V end lost 0 bases, the J end lost 6 bases, and 9 bases lay between the germline ends. The CDR3 contains 14 residues. Germline CDR1 and CDR2: SGHAT and FQNNGV. CDR3 protein: CASSLEGRFQPQHF. The DNA of the CDR3 is TGTGCCAGCAGCTTAGAAGGGAGGTTTCAGCCCCAGCATTTT.

This sequence joins TRBV14 and TRBJ2-3; a possible D gene is TRBD2 (6 bases). CDR3 length: 14 residues. With 3 bases removed from V and 6 bases from J, the gap between germline ends came to 13 bases. Germline V CDR1 and CDR2: SGHDN, FVKESK. DNA of the CDR3: TGTGCCAGCAGCCAGGCGGGATCGGTGGATACGCAGTATTTT. Its translation is CASSQAGSVDTQYF.

This chain joins TRBV19 and TRBJ1-5, with D unclear. The CDR3 consists of 16 residues. Looked up from germline, CDR1 is LNHDA and CDR2 is SQIVND (reference sequence). Trimming took off 4 bases at V and 2 bases at J, with 15 bases between the two ends. In nucleotides, the CDR3 is TGTGCCAGTAGTACCGTCCGCGTTAGTCGCAATCAGCCCCAGCATTTT. Its protein is CASSTVRVSRNQPQHF.

Judged by abundance, this clone is medium-sized. The chain employs TRBV7-2 and TRBJ1-1; 10 nucleotides match TRBD1. With V trimmed by 1 base and J by 3 bases, 2 bases remained unmatched. CDR3 size: 15 residues. Per germline, CDR1 SGHTA and CDR2 FQGNSA. In DNA form, the CDR3 reads TGTGCCAGCAGCTTAGATGGGACAGGGGACACTGAAGCTTTCTTT. It yields the protein CASSLDGTGDTEAFF.

The chain is built from TRBV6-5 and TRBJ1-2; TRBD1 agrees at 8 bases. V shed 5 bases, J shed 4 bases, and the junction held 9 bases outside the gene matches. The length of the CDR3 is 15 residues. The germline V gene has CDR1 MNHEY and CDR2 SVGAGI. CDR3 amino acids: CASSAPQGGIYGYTF. The CDR3 DNA reads as TGTGCCAGCAGTGCTCCACAGGGGGGAATCTATGGCTACACCTTC.

This rearrangement joins TRBV4-1 to TRBJ2-5, with 7 bases that match TRBD1. Unmatched junction bases numbered 6, after V lost 1 base and J lost 4 bases. CDR1 is MGHRA and CDR2 is YSYEKL in the germline V gene. The length of the CDR3 is 15 residues. The CDR3 reads CASSQVGTALETQYF. The CDR3 nucleotides are TGCGCCAGCAGCCAAGTGGGGACAGCTTTAGAGACCCAGTACTTC.

The chain links TRBV5-6 to TRBJ1-1, with 9 bases identical to TRBD1. Germline CDR1 SGHDT, CDR2 YYEEEE. The trim removed 4 bases at V and 5 bases at J, leaving 6 bases unmatched. CDR3 size: 14 residues. CDR3 sequence reads: CASSPPGQGTEAFF. CDR3 bases: TGTGCCAGCAGCCCACCCGGACAGGGGACTGAAGCTTTCTTT.

The CDR3 region is CARASGGHDEQFF. The CDR3 DNA reads TGTGCCCGGGCCTCCGGAGGGCATGATGAGCAGTTCTTC. The chain uses TRBV10-3 and TRBJ2-1, with a tentative D call TRBD2 (6 bases). The CDR3 is made up of 13 amino acids. Trimming took 11 bases from V and 8 from J, leaving 19 bases between them. The germline gives CDR1 ENHRY, CDR2 SYGVKD.

V and J are TRBV13 and TRBJ2-5, with D hard to call. V was shortened by 5 bases and J by 4 bases, with 14 bases between the two germline ends. Germline V gives CDR1 PRHDT, CDR2 FYEKMQ (reference sequence). The CDR3 is 14 amino acids. CDR3 protein: CASSPDRQPETQYF. CDR3 bases: TGTGCCAGCAGCCCCGACCGCCAGCCAGAGACCCAGTACTTC.

The rearrangement uses TRBV6-5 and TRBJ2-7, with TRBD1 matching over 7 bases. The V gene's germline CDR1 is MNHEY and CDR2 SVGAGI. The CDR3 totals 13 residues. V shed 4 bases and J 3 bases; nucleotides not matched to a gene: 3. The CDR3 region is CASSFGQDYEQYF. CDR3 bases: TGTGCCAGCAGTTTCGGACAGGACTACGAGCAGTACTTC.

There are a few counts of this clone. The junction departs from germline at one end; a sequencing error may be responsible. The rearrangement links TRBV5-1 to TRBJ1-2, with a possible D match to TRBD1 (5 bases). Germline V gene data show CDR1 as SGHRS and CDR2 as YFSETQ. This CDR3 comprises 17 residues. Here the CDR3 reads CASYSSRGAGINDGYTF. CDR3 DNA: TGCGCCAGCTACTCCTCTCGTGGGGCAGGTATTAACGATGGCTACACCTTC.